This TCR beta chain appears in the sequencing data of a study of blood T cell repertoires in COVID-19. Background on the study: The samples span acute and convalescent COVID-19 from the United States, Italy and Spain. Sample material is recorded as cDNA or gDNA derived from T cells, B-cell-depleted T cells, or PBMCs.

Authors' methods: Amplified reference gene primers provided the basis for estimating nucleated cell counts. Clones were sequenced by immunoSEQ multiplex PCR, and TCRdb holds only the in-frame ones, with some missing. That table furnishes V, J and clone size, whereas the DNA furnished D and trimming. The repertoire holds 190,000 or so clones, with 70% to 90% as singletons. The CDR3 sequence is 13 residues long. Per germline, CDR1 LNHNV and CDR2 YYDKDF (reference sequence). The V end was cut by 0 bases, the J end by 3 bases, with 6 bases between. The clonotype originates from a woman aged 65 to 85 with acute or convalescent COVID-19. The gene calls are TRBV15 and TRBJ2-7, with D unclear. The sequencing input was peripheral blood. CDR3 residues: CATSRESHYEQYF. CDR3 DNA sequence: TGTGCCACCAGCAGAGAGTCCCACTACGAGCAGTACTTC.